Following are 2 T cell receptor beta chains from one sample sequenced in a study of T-cell reconstitution after alpha-beta-depleted transplantation in children. During its preparation, the TCRbeta library received unique molecular identifiers. TCRdb redid the calling of the PCR reads with MiXCR, one entry per CDR3 protein. The sample has about 600,000 distinct CDR3 sequences, 23% seen once. Sequenced material: PBMCs, mostly from graft donor cells, taken 360 days after TCRalphabeta/CD19-depleted stem cell transplant. Receptor source: a boy under three years old who had a stem cell transplant for acute myeloid leukemia, so the T cells may come from the graft donor.

This clonotype has more than one count but fewer than ten. The chain recombines TRBV5-1 with TRBJ2-3, with 11 bases matching TRBD2. The germline CDR1 and CDR2 sequences are SGHRS and YFSETQ. The CDR3 runs 18 residues. The V gene end was trimmed by 4 bases and the J gene end by 4 bases; junction bases not matched to a gene: 14. CDR3 DNA: TGCGCCAGCAGCCCACCCTCACTAGCGGGGGCCGCAGCAGATACGCAGTATTTT. Translation gives CASSPPSLAGAAADTQYF.

This clonotype appeared a few times. The V gene is TRBV15, the J gene TRBJ2-7; either TRBD1 or TRBD2 may fit D (5 bases each). The CDR3 has 14 residues. V dropped 7 bases and J dropped 5 bases, with 18 bases sitting between them. Germline loops: CDR1 LNHNV, CDR2 YYDKDF (reference sequence). The CDR3 DNA sequence: TGTGCCACCACCCCGGGACGGTGGAGCGACGAGCAGTACTTC. It is translated as CATTPGRWSDEQYF.